The 17 T cell receptor beta chains presented below share a single source sample, sequenced in a study of shared clonotypes between healthy human individuals. Here immunoSEQ multiplex PCR was the method, and the copy in TCRdb shows in-frame clones only, minus some. The profile shows about 1 million clones, about 75% of them singletons. Sequencing was carried out using memory CD4+ T cells sorted from blood. Subset specified: CD45RA-negative fraction. The source is a man aged 18 to 29 in good health.

The V call is TRBV5-8, the J call TRBJ1-4, with D possibly TRBD1 on 5 matching bases. Trimming removed 0 bases at V and 1 base at J, with 7 bases between. Germline CDR1 and CDR2: SGHTS and YDEGEE. CDR3 length: 15 amino acids. CDR3 bases: TGTGCCAGCAGCTTGGCAGGGCGAACTAATGAAAAACTGTTTTTT. This codes for CASSLAGRTNEKLFF.

V gene TRBV11-2 combines with J gene TRBJ1-6; a weak D match, TRBD1 (6 bases). Germline CDR1 and CDR2: SGHAT and FQNNGV. The CDR3 runs 14 residues. Trimming removed 6 bases from V and 8 bases from J, with 14 bases in between. The CDR3 DNA is TGTGCCAGCAGGACGGGACAAAAAGATTCACCCCTCCACTTT. This translates into CASRTGQKDSPLHF.

A few counts support this clone. This chain uses TRBV30 with TRBJ1-1; no reliable D call. The CDR3 extends over 12 amino acids. Germline V gives CDR1 GTSNPN, CDR2 SVGIG (reference sequence). V was cut by 4 bases and J by 3 bases, with 9 bases left in between. Here the CDR3 DNA reads TGTGCCTGGAAAATACAGTACACTGAAGCTTTCTTT. It codes for CAWKIQYTEAFF.

This sequence joins TRBV29-1 and TRBJ1-1, with D possibly being TRBD1 (5 bases). Trimming cost V 6 bases and J 5 bases, with 16 bases left between them. The CDR3 runs to 13 residues. Germline V gives CDR1 SQVTM, CDR2 ANQGSEA. The chain's CDR3 is CSVLWGMGTEAFF. In nucleotides, the CDR3 is TGCAGCGTCTTATGGGGGATGGGGACTGAAGCTTTCTTT. The variable domain in full, with the rest retrieved from reference TRBV29-1 and TRBJ1-1, is SAVISQKPSRDICQRGTSLTIQCQVDSQVTMMFWYRQQPGQSLTLIATANQGSEATYESGFVIDKFPISRPNLTFSTLTVSNMSPEDSSIYLCSVLWGMGTEAFFGQGTRLTVV.

This clone was recorded at least ten times. The chain joins TRBV5-5 to TRBJ1-6, with TRBD1 matching 10 bases. The germline V gene encodes CDR1 SGHKS and CDR2 YYEKEE (reference sequence). V lost 7 bases to trimming and J lost 6 bases; unmatched junction nucleotides: 10. This CDR3 is 16 amino acids long. CDR3 region: CASRERGQGSNSPLHF. The CDR3 DNA sequence: TGTGCCAGCCGAGAAAGGGGACAGGGGTCTAATTCACCCCTCCACTTT.

This chain links TRBV7-2 with TRBJ2-7; D is ambiguous. The CDR3 has 15 residues. Germline loops: CDR1 SGHTA, CDR2 FQGNSA. V was shortened by 3 bases and J by 6 bases, with 18 bases between the two germline ends. CDR3 sequence: CASSFSGPGSGEQYF. CDR3 sequence (DNA): TGTGCCAGCAGCTTTTCCGGCCCGGGCTCAGGCGAGCAGTACTTC.

The genes are TRBV4-2 and TRBJ1-3; D possibly corresponds to TRBD1 (6 bases). Trimming removed 1 base from V and 4 bases from J, with 14 bases in between. Looked up from germline, CDR1 is LGHNA and CDR2 is YNFKEQ. This CDR3 has 16 residues. The CDR3 loop reads CASSQADTGLGNTIYF. As DNA, the CDR3 is TGTGCCAGCAGCCAAGCGGACACAGGGTTAGGAAACACCATATATTTT.

The rearrangement uses TRBV5-8 and TRBJ1-6, with 7 bases that match TRBD1. Trimming cost V 0 bases and J 7 bases; bases outside gene matches: 4. The germline gives CDR1 SGHTS, CDR2 YDEGEE. The CDR3 length is 15 residues. DNA for the CDR3: TGTGCCAGCAGCTTGGCGGGACAGCGGAATTCACCCCTCCACTTT. It encodes CASSLAGQRNSPLHF.

This clone showed up just once. V is TRBV19 and J is TRBJ2-1, with D possibly being TRBD1 or TRBD2 (5 bases each). Trimming removed 6 bases at V and 11 bases at J, with 17 bases between. There are 13 residues in the CDR3. Germline assignment: CDR1 LNHDA and CDR2 SQIVND (reference sequence). CDR3 nucleotides: TGTGCCAGTAGCCCATCCTCAGGGACCCAGCAGTTCTTC. Translating it yields CASSPSSGTQQFF.

This clone has just a few counts. The chain employs TRBV30 and TRBJ2-2, with 12 bases aligning to TRBD1. Germline CDR1 and CDR2: GTSNPN and SVGIG (reference sequence). There are 17 residues in the CDR3. The CDR3 region has the DNA TGTGCGGGGGACAGGGGGCGCTTGAACGCCTTCACCGGGGAGCTGTTTTTT. It encodes CAGDRGRLNAFTGELFF. The whole variable domain, filled in from reference TRBV30 and TRBJ2-2, reads SQTIHQWPATLVQPVGSPLSLECTVEGTSNPNLYWYRQAAGRGLQLLFYSVGIGQISSEVPQNLSASRPQDRQFILSSKKLLLSDSGFYLCAGDRGRLNAFTGELFFGEGSRLTVL.

CDR3 protein: CASSYREGKSEQYF. DNA of the CDR3: TGTGCCAGCAGTTACAGGGAGGGAAAGTCCGAGCAGTACTTC. This rearrangement joins TRBV6-5 to TRBJ2-7; 7 bases are a match to TRBD2. CDR1 MNHEY and CDR2 SVGAGI come from the germline V gene. CDR3 length: 14 residues. The ends lost 2 bases at V and 6 bases at J; junction bases unmatched: 7.

By frequency in the sample, this clone is medium-sized (0.01 to 0.1%). This chain uses TRBV6-1 with TRBJ1-1, with no clear D. V shed 8 bases and J shed 3 bases, with 13 bases lying between them. CDR1 and CDR2 (germline): MNHNS, SASEGT. The CDR3 has 13 amino acids. CDR3 sequence: CASPMVGDTEAFF. DNA of the CDR3: TGTGCCAGCCCTATGGTGGGAGACACTGAAGCTTTCTTT.

This chain uses TRBV10-3 with TRBJ1-2, with D maybe TRBD1 (5 bases). In germline, CDR1 is ENHRY, CDR2 SYGVKD. CDR3 size: 14 residues. Deletions cut 0 bases from V and 7 bases from J, with 12 bases between. CDR3 protein: CAISESIGAGGYTF. The CDR3 DNA sequence: TGTGCCATCAGTGAGTCGATCGGGGCCGGTGGCTACACCTTC.

This clone has more than one count but fewer than ten. Distinct nucleotide sequences in the sample also encode this CDR3. The chain recombines TRBV5-1 with TRBJ2-2; TRBD1 is a possible D gene (6 bases). The germline V and J ends were trimmed by 4 bases and 1 base, with 14 bases remaining between them. This CDR3 region has 16 residues. Germline assignment: CDR1 SGHRS and CDR2 YFSETQ. In DNA, the CDR3 is TGCGCCAGCAGCGTCAACCCGGGACAGAACACCGGGGAGCTGTTTTTT. This gives the protein CASSVNPGQNTGELFF.

The chain links TRBV6-1 to TRBJ2-1, with D perhaps matching TRBD1 or TRBD2 (5 bases each). V dropped 2 bases and J dropped 9 bases, with 14 bases sitting between them. The CDR3 spans 14 residues. Germline CDR1 MNHNS, CDR2 SASEGT. CDR3 sequence (DNA): TGTGCCAGCAGTGAATTACGAGGGGTGGGTGAGCAGTTCTTC. It codes for CASSELRGVGEQFF.

The rearrangement joins TRBV30 to TRBJ1-2; 8 bases line up with TRBD1. V was clipped by 3 bases and J by 5 bases; unmatched bases: 5. The CDR3 is 13 amino acids. CDR1 is GTSNPN and CDR2 is SVGIG in the germline V gene (reference sequence). The CDR3 here is CAWRAGGPYGYTF. In nucleotides, the CDR3 is TGTGCCTGGAGGGCAGGGGGCCCGTATGGCTACACCTTC.

As to this clone: Additional DNA sequences in this sample encode the identical CDR3. The rearrangement uses TRBV2 and TRBJ1-3; D gene unclear. The CDR3 totals 12 residues. The germline V gene has CDR1 SNHLY and CDR2 FYNNEI. The ends were cut back, 7 bases at V and 4 bases at J, with 8 bases in the middle. The CDR3 region has the DNA TGTGCCAGCAAGGGTCAGGGAAACACCATATATTTT. Encoded protein: CASKGQGNTIYF.